The TCR beta chain under discussion was sequenced for a study of blood T cell repertoires in COVID-19. Germline V gene data show CDR1 as MGHRA and CDR2 as YSYEKL. The CDR3 contains 14 residues. V shed 4 bases, J shed 4 bases, and the junction held 3 bases outside the gene matches. Generated by immunoSEQ multiplex PCR, the TCRdb table keeps only in-frame clones and is missing some. The sample gives over 100,000 clones, less than 90% of which show up once; roughly 3.5% is in the top ten. The V call is TRBV4-1, the J call TRBJ1-4; 7 positions match TRBD1. Sequenced sample: PBMCs or T cells enriched from blood (not recorded which). This sequence was found in a woman in her thirties who had recovered from COVID-19. DNA for the CDR3: TGCGCCAGCAGCCCCCGGGACAGTAATGAAAAACTGTTTTTT. This translates into CASSPRDSNEKLFF.